This T cell receptor (beta chain) was profiled in a study of T-cell memory formation after mild COVID-19 (dated by TCRdb to 2020 to 2022). The study in broad terms: Most TCR sequence clusters were specific to one of the two donors. Longitudinal TCRalpha and TCRbeta repertoire sequencing tracked T-cell clones expanding and contracting after mild COVID-19 in a couple of donors. The cohort comprised two young, previously healthy adult volunteers, one female and one male. General findings and caveats noted by the study authors: Some responding clones were found in pre-infection memory, which suggests that pre-existing cross-reactive memory T cells took part in the SARS-CoV-2 response. Contracting CD4+ clones turned up mainly in the CM and EM memory subsets, whereas EMRA was where CD8+ clones were enriched. Balanced CD4/CD8 phenotypes were observed for clones contracting from day 15 to 85, whereas a bias towards CD4+ was observed for a second wave of clones expanding from day 15 to 37. The study included only a couple of mild cases, and larger cohorts that include severe cases with pre-infection samples were judged to be necessary. SARS-CoV-2 specificity was not confirmed for the second-wave clones peaking on day 37.

Taken from cysteine to phenylalanine, the CDR3 has 14 residues. CDR3 DNA only is kept here, 42 bases in frame from base 1. Sequences DFQATT (CDR1) and SNEGSKA (CDR2) are obtained from the germline V gene (reference sequence). V loses 3 bases, J loses 5 bases, and the germline ends lie 16 bases apart. The instrument was an Illumina NovaSeq 6000. TCRalpha and TCRbeta cDNA libraries were constructed by 5'RACE with constant-segment primers, with sample barcodes and unique molecular identifiers being introduced. RNA was extracted from every sample with Trizol reagent. Libraries were amplified in two PCR steps, with a second sample barcode and Illumina TruSeq adapters added in the second step. The libraries were sequenced on an Illumina NovaSeq using 2 x 150 bp paired-end reads. In the source study's methods: Demultiplexing of reads and collapsing into UMI-guided consensus sequences were performed with migec v1.2.7. With mixcr v2.1.11, UMI consensuses were aligned to TRA and TRB V and J templates and assembled into clonotypes. Expanded or contracted clonotypes were those called significant by both edgeR and NoisET, with noise models trained on biological replicates. For edgeR calls, a false discovery rate-adjusted p below 0.01 and a log2 fold-change threshold of 1 were applied. As an exploratory analysis of dynamics, max-normalized trajectories of the 1000 most abundant clonotypes were examined by PCA with hierarchical clustering. Separately sequenced CD4+ and CD8+ repertoires were used to assign a CD4 or CD8 phenotype to each responding clone. Using fastp trimming at Q25 and MiXCR clonotype assembly, TCRdb reanalyzed the public sequencing data and kept in-frame beta chains. Here each entry gathers all rows of one CDR3 protein and keeps the most common genes and DNA. The V and J calls were determined by TCRdb, not by the authors. The sample table lists under 300,000 distinct CDR3 sequences, less than 9.5% of them with a count of one. Around a fifth of the sample is taken by the ten largest.

Ficoll-Paque density gradient centrifugation was used to isolate PBMCs. The sample holds a few counts of this clonotype. Its recognized antigen is unknown. No much larger clone exists at a distance of one base, and base qualities are not known. Sequenced input: PBMCs or a T cell subset sorted from them (not recorded which). Recombination connected TRBV20-1 to TRBJ1-1; the D gene is possibly TRBD1, with 5 bases matching. The source of this sequence is a man aged 18 to 30 who had mild COVID-19 (a few samples of this study predate the infection). The sample titles of this study are shuffled in the database, so cell type and time point are left out; the donor was told from shared clones. CDR3 reads: CSASDAGGGTEAFF. The nucleotide sequence is given as TGCAGTGCTAGTGACGCGGGGGGAGGGACTGAAGCTTTCTTT.